The 4 T cell receptor beta chains below come from one sample, sequenced in a study of T cell responses to AZD1222 COVID-19 vaccine. Data came from immunoSEQ multiplex PCR; TCRdb stores just in-frame clones and leaves some out. The sample lists under 200,000 clones; approximately 90% were seen once. This specimen was peripheral blood, taken on day 0 of AZD1222 vaccination. These receptors were obtained from an adult in good health.

The chain combines TRBV27 with TRBJ1-5; no firm D call. Germline V gene sequence: CDR1 MNHEY, CDR2 SMNVEV (reference sequence). This CDR3 contains 14 residues. With 2 bases removed from V and 2 bases from J, the gap between germline ends came to 7 bases. DNA of the CDR3: TGTGCCAGCAGTTTACGGGCAGGCAATCAGCCCCAGCATTTT. Protein: CASSLRAGNQPQHF.

This sequence joins TRBV7-3 and TRBJ2-3; 7 nucleotides match TRBD2. The CDR3 length is 13 residues. With V trimmed by 3 bases and J by 8 bases, 5 bases remained unmatched. Germline V gives CDR1 SGHTA, CDR2 FQGTGA. CDR3 in DNA: TGTGCCAGCAGCTTTGGGGGGGACGGTACGCAGTATTTT. Protein product: CASSFGGDGTQYF.

In DNA, the CDR3 is TGTGCCAGCAGTTACCGCGCACAGGGGTTCTATGGCTACACCTTC. This gives the protein CASSYRAQGFYGYTF. This sequence joins TRBV28 and TRBJ1-2; TRBD1 matches at 7 bases. This CDR3 spans 15 amino acids. CDR1 is MDHEN, CDR2 SYDVKM, per germline. The trim removed 4 bases at V and 4 bases at J, leaving 9 bases unmatched.

This chain uses TRBV27 with TRBJ2-1, with D possibly called TRBD1 or TRBD2 (5 bases each). V lost 8 bases and J 4 bases, leaving 18 bases between the germline ends. The length of the CDR3 is 15 residues. Germline V gene sequence: CDR1 MNHEY, CDR2 SMNVEV (reference sequence). The CDR3, as DNA: TGTGCCAGCTCAAAGACCGGGACCTGGTACAATGAGCAGTTCTTC. Translated: CASSKTGTWYNEQFF.